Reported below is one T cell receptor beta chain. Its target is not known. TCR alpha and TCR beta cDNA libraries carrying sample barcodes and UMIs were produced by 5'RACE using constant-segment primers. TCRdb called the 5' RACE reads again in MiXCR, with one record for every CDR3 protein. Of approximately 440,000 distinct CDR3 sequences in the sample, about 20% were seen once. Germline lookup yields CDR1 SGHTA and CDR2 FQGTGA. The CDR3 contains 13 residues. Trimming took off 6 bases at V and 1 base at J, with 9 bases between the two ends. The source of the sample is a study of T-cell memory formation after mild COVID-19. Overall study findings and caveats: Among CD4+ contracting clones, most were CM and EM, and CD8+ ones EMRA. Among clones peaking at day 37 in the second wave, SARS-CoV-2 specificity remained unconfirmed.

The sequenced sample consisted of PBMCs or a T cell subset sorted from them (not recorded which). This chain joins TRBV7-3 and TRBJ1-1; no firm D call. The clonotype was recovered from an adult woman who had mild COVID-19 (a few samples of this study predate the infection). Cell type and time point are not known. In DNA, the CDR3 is TGTGCCAGCAGGAAAGAGCGGAACACTGAAGCTTTCTTT. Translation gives CASRKERNTEAFF.